One and the same sample provided the 6 T cell receptor beta chains below, sequenced in a study of blood T cell repertoires in COVID-19. The repertoire was sequenced with immunoSEQ multiplex PCR; TCRdb's copy has only in-frame clones and lacks some. Counted here are roughly 240,000 clones, around 80% occurring once; the ten biggest clones make up approximately 2.3%. The sample consisted of peripheral blood. All receptors derive from a man aged 35 to 55 who had recovered from COVID-19.

This clone was seen a few times. This rearrangement joins TRBV19 to TRBJ2-1, with 11 nucleotides matching TRBD1. The CDR3 extends over 14 amino acids. Germline CDR1 reads LNHDA; CDR2 reads SQIVND (reference sequence). V shed 11 bases, J shed 4 bases, and the junction held 7 bases outside the gene matches. This CDR3 is CAAGDRGSYNEQFF. The DNA for the CDR3 is TGTGCCGCAGGGGACAGGGGGTCTTACAATGAGCAGTTCTTC.

The chain is built from TRBV7-2 and TRBJ2-5; the D is unclear. CDR3 length: 13 residues. Per germline, CDR1 SGHTA and CDR2 FQGNSA. Trimming stripped 1 base from V and 5 bases from J, with 8 bases between. CDR3 DNA sequence: TGTGCCAGCAGCTTAGGTCGCCAGGAGACCCAGTACTTC. This codes for CASSLGRQETQYF.

The V call is TRBV2, the J call TRBJ1-2; 9 bases align to TRBD1. Germline CDR1 is SNHLY and CDR2 is FYNNEI. V lost 4 bases and J lost 8; bases outside the gene matches: 8. The CDR3 is made up of 14 amino acids. CDR3 sequence: CASSGGTGQEGYTF. DNA for the CDR3: TGTGCCAGCAGTGGAGGGACAGGGCAAGAGGGCTACACCTTC.

The chain is built from TRBV19 and TRBJ1-5; 10 nucleotides align to TRBD1. V shed 7 bases and J 0 bases; nucleotides not matched to a gene: 6. Germline-derived CDR1 and CDR2 are LNHDA and SQIVND (reference sequence). The CDR3 runs 16 residues. CDR3 amino acids: CASKDRGEYSNQPQHF. CDR3 nucleotide sequence: TGTGCCAGTAAGGACAGGGGGGAGTATAGCAATCAGCCCCAGCATTTT.

The genes are TRBV4-3 and TRBJ2-1; 8 positions agree with TRBD2. This CDR3 region has 16 residues. Germline-derived CDR1 and CDR2 are LGHNA and YSLEER. Trimming cost V 4 bases and J 4 bases; bases outside gene matches: 9. CDR3 DNA: TGCGCCAGCAGCCTACTGTCCGGGGGGGGTTACAATGAGCAGTTCTTC. Amino acid sequence: CASSLLSGGGYNEQFF.

The chain combines TRBV7-2 with TRBJ1-3; D might be TRBD1 (5 bases). The CDR3 is 15 residues long. Trimming took off 3 bases at V and 3 bases at J, with 12 bases between the two ends. Per germline, CDR1 SGHTA and CDR2 FQGNSA. CDR3 sequence (DNA): TGTGCCAGCAGCTTCACGACAGCCGGTGGAAACACCATATATTTT. This gives the protein CASSFTTAGGNTIYF.